This T cell receptor beta chain emerged from a study of graft-versus-host responses after intestinal transplantation. Assay used: immunoSEQ multiplex PCR; TCRdb lists only in-frame clones, some missing. The table records 20,000 to 25,000 clones, around 43% of them present only once. Germline V gives CDR1 MNHNS, CDR2 SASEGT. Trimming took off 8 bases at V and 5 bases at J, with 15 bases between the two ends. The CDR3 spans 13 residues. Responder cells labeled with CFSE (about 200,000) were co-plated with irradiated stimulator cells labeled with violet dye (about 200,000). This rearrangement joins TRBV6-1 to TRBJ1-2; no clear D. The receptor was isolated from a human patient who was an organ donor for intestinal transplantation. Sequences were derived from alloreactive CD8+ T cells from a mixed lymphocyte reaction culture, sampled before transplantation. Subset reported: CFSE-low proliferating T cells sorted from roughly six-day pre-transplant mixed lymphocyte reaction (GvH or HvG direction). The CDR3 DNA follows: TGTGCCAGCGGCTTTTGGTCTATTTATGGCTACACCTTC. This encodes CASGFWSIYGYTF.